Listed here are 17 T cell receptor beta chains from one sample, sequenced in a study of shared clonotypes between healthy human individuals. Using immunoSEQ multiplex PCR, the repertoire was profiled, and TCRdb retains in-frame clones only, with some absent. The repertoire includes about 1 million clones, approximately 68% of them detected once, and approximately 1.5% sits in the top ten. Sequenced: memory CD4+ T cells sorted from blood. As to subset: CD45RA-negative fraction. Receptors originate from a young man in good health.

The chain couples TRBV11-2 to TRBJ2-5; D gene uncertain. V lost 4 bases to trimming and J lost 1 base, with 7 bases between them. The CDR3 totals 13 residues. CDR1 is SGHAT and CDR2 is FQNNGV in the germline V gene. In nucleotides, the CDR3 is TGTGCCAGCAGCTCTATGAGCCAAGAGACCCAGTACTTC. Its translation: CASSSMSQETQYF.

This rearrangement joins TRBV7-6 to TRBJ2-5; no reliable D call. V was clipped by 5 bases and J by 5 bases, with 18 bases between them. CDR1 SGHVS and CDR2 FNYEAQ come from the germline V gene. The CDR3 runs 15 residues. DNA for the CDR3: TGTGCCAGCAGCCTCAGCGTCGCATCTTCGGAGACCCAGTACTTC. Its translation is CASSLSVASSETQYF.

The chain uses TRBV10-2 and TRBJ2-7; 9 bases agree with TRBD2. The CDR3 totals 16 residues. Germline V gene data show CDR1 as WSHSY and CDR2 as SAAADI. Trimming at V came to 7 bases and at J to 3 bases, leaving 13 bases not matched to a gene. The CDR3: CASKPAGTSFSYEQYF. Here the CDR3 DNA reads TGCGCCAGCAAACCCGCCGGGACTAGCTTTAGCTACGAGCAGTACTTC.

The V and J genes are TRBV7-8 and TRBJ1-5; 8 nucleotides line up with TRBD1. With V trimmed by 4 bases and J by 1 base, 12 bases remained unmatched. In germline, CDR1 is SGHVS, CDR2 FQNEAQ. CDR3 size: 18 residues. This CDR3 is CASSSPRTGQRSNQPQHF. CDR3 nucleotides: TGTGCCAGCAGCTCCCCTCGGACAGGGCAGAGAAGCAATCAGCCCCAGCATTTT.

The chain is built from TRBV5-3 and TRBJ2-7, with 7 positions matching TRBD1. TRBV5-3 counts as an open reading frame of uncertain function. J was trimmed by 4 bases and V by 8 bases; bases with no gene match: 9. This CDR3 has 13 residues. The CDR3 here is CASSPGQQYEQYF. The CDR3 coding sequence is TGTGCCAGCAGCCCGGGACAGCAATACGAGCAGTACTTC.

V usage is TRBV9 and J usage is TRBJ1-6, with 10 bases identical to TRBD1. In germline, CDR1 is SGDLS, CDR2 YYNGEE. Losses at the gene ends were 4 bases for V and 9 bases for J; bases not matched to a gene: 7. The CDR3 sequence is 15 residues long. Here the CDR3 DNA reads TGTGCCAGCAGCCGATGGGACAGGGGAGGTTCACCCCTCCACTTT. Protein: CASSRWDRGGSPLHF.

V is TRBV7-9 and J is TRBJ2-7; D is possibly TRBD1 or TRBD2 (5 bases each). The V end lost 7 bases, the J end lost 1 base, and 14 bases lay between the germline ends. Germline-derived CDR1 and CDR2 are SEHNR and FQNEAQ (reference sequence). The CDR3 loop spans 14 amino acids. The CDR3 reads CASTIVGVSYEQYF. In DNA form, the CDR3 reads TGTGCCAGCACCATCGTGGGGGTATCCTACGAGCAGTACTTC.

The chain has TRBV6-1 and TRBJ1-5; tentatively, D is TRBD1 (5 bases). This CDR3 is built from 15 residues. Trimming cost V 4 bases and J 0 bases, with 10 bases left between them. Germline values: CDR1 MNHNS, CDR2 SASEGT. DNA of the CDR3: TGTGCCAGCAGTGGGGGACTCCTTAGCAATCAGCCCCAGCATTTT. This codes for CASSGGLLSNQPQHF.

This chain connects TRBV7-3 to TRBJ2-2; D is undetermined. The V end lost 5 bases, the J end lost 0 bases, and 7 bases lay between the germline ends. CDR3 length: 14 residues. CDR1 is SGHTA and CDR2 is FQGTGA in the germline V gene. This CDR3 is CASSQETNTGELFF. The CDR3 DNA follows: TGTGCCAGCAGCCAAGAAACGAACACCGGGGAGCTGTTTTTT.

V usage is TRBV7-2 and J usage is TRBJ2-7; the D gene is possibly TRBD2 (7 bases). The CDR3 is made up of 14 amino acids. Germline V gene lookup returns CDR1 SGHTA and CDR2 FQGNSA. The germline V and J ends were trimmed by 5 bases and 2 bases, with 13 bases remaining between them. CDR3 nucleotide sequence: TGTGCCAGCAGCCGGTGGGGGGGCACCTACGAGCAGTACTTC. Amino acid sequence: CASSRWGGTYEQYF.

The rearrangement uses TRBV6-5 and TRBJ2-2; D is possibly TRBD1 (5 bases). The ends were cut back, 0 bases at V and 5 bases at J, with 10 bases in the middle. CDR3 length equals 15 residues. From germline, CDR1 is MNHEY and CDR2 SVGAGI. As DNA, the CDR3 is TGTGCCAGCAGTTACTCGTCAGGGTGGACCGGGGAGCTGTTTTTT. This encodes CASSYSSGWTGELFF.

This chain uses TRBV15 with TRBJ2-1; D assignment may be TRBD1 or TRBD2 (5 bases each). Trimming pared 8 bases from V and 1 base from J, leaving 12 bases between. The CDR3 is 14 residues long. The germline V gene encodes CDR1 LNHNV and CDR2 YYDKDF (reference sequence). CDR3 region: CATGSAGSYNEQFF. In nucleotides, the CDR3 is TGTGCCACCGGGAGCGCAGGGTCCTACAATGAGCAGTTCTTC.

The chain links TRBV5-1 to TRBJ2-5; 15 bases agree with TRBD2. TRBJ2-7 matches the DNA end more closely, so the J call is doubtful. This CDR3 contains 15 residues. Germline lookup yields CDR1 SGHRS and CDR2 YFSETQ. For the CDR3, the DNA is TGCGCCAGCAGCCCTGGGGGACTAGCGGGAGGCGAGCAGTACTTC. It is translated as CASSPGGLAGGEQYF.

The gene calls are TRBV11-3 and TRBJ2-7; 11 bases fit TRBD2. The CDR3 covers 13 residues. Germline values: CDR1 SGHNT, CDR2 YENEEA. The ends lost 3 bases at V and 8 bases at J; junction bases unmatched: 3. CDR3 coding DNA: TGTGCCAGCAGCTTCACTAGCGGGGGCCAGCAGTACTTC. It codes for CASSFTSGGQQYF.

The chain is built from TRBV5-1 and TRBJ1-1; D is perhaps TRBD1 (5 bases). The CDR3 covers 16 residues. Trimming removed 4 bases at V and 1 base at J, with 17 bases between. CDR1 is SGHRS and CDR2 is YFSETQ in the germline V gene. The DNA of the CDR3 is TGCGCCAGCAGCCCGGGACCCACTGGGGCGAACACTGAAGCTTTCTTT. Translating gives CASSPGPTGANTEAFF.

This chain connects TRBV6-6 to TRBJ1-1; D perhaps matches TRBD1 (5 bases). The CDR3 runs to 15 residues. Germline assignment: CDR1 MNHNY and CDR2 SVGAGI (reference sequence). The ends were cut back, 2 bases at V and 7 bases at J, with 17 bases in the middle. CDR3 sequence reads: CASSYPGQGIIEAFF. CDR3 coding DNA: TGTGCCAGCAGTTACCCCGGACAAGGGATTATTGAAGCTTTCTTT.

The chain uses TRBV5-1 and TRBJ2-3; tentatively, D is TRBD2 (7 bases). CDR3 length: 16 amino acids. Trimming left V 0 bases short and J 2 bases short, with 13 bases between. Looked up from germline, CDR1 is SGHRS and CDR2 is YFSETQ. CDR3 amino acids: CASSLALGGVTDTQYF. Written as DNA, the CDR3 is TGCGCCAGCAGCTTGGCATTAGGGGGGGTCACAGATACGCAGTATTTT.